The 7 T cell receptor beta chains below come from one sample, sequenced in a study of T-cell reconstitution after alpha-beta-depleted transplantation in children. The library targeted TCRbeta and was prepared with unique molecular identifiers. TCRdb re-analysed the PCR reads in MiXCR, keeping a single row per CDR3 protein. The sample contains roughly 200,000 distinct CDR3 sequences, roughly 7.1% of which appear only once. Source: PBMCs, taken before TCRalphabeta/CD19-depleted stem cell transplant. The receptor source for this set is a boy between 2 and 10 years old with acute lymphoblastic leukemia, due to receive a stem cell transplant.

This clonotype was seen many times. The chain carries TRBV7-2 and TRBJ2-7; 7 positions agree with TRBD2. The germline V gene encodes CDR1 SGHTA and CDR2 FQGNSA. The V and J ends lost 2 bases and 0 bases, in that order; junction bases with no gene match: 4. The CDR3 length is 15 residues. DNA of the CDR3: TGTGCCAGCAGCTTAAAGCGGGGACCCTCCTACGAGCAGTACTTC. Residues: CASSLKRGPSYEQYF.

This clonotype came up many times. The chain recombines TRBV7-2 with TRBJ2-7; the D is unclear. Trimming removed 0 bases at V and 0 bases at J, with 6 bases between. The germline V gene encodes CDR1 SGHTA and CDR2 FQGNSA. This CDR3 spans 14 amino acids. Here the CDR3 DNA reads TGTGCCAGCAGCTTAGCGTTAAGCTCCTACGAGCAGTACTTC. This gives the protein CASSLALSSYEQYF.

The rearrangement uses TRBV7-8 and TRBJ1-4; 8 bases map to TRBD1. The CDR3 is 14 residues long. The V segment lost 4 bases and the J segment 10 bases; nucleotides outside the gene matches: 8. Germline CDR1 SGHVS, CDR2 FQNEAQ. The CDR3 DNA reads TGTGCCAGCAGCTCCACCGGAACAGGGGGAAAACTGTTTTTT. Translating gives CASSSTGTGGKLFF.

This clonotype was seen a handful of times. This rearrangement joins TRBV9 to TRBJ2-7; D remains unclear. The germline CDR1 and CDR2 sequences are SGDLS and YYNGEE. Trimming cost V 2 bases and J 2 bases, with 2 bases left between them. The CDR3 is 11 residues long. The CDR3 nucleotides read TGTGCCAGCAGCGTCGCCTACGAGCAGTACTTC. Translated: CASSVAYEQYF. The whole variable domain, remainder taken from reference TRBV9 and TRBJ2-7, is DSGVTQTPKHLITATGQRVTLRCSPRSGDLSVYWYQQSLDQGLQFLIQYYNGEERAKGNILERFSAQQFPDLHSELNLSSLELGDSALYFCASSVAYEQYFGPGTRLTVT.

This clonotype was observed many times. The CDR3 DNA sequence: TGTGCCACCAGCCGCCGGGACAGGGGTGAAAAACTGTTTTTT. Protein sequence: CATSRRDRGEKLFF. V usage is TRBV15 and J usage is TRBJ1-4; 10 bases are shared with TRBD1. This CDR3 is built from 14 residues. Trimming took 5 bases from V and 7 from J; bases not matched to a gene: 4. Looked up from germline, CDR1 is LNHNV and CDR2 is YYDKDF (reference sequence).

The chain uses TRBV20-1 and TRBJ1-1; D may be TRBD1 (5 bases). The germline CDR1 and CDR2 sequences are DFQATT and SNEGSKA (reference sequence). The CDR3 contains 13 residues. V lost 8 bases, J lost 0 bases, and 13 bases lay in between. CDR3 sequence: CSTPPGVNTEAFF. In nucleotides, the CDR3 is TGCAGTACCCCACCGGGGGTGAACACTGAAGCTTTCTTT.

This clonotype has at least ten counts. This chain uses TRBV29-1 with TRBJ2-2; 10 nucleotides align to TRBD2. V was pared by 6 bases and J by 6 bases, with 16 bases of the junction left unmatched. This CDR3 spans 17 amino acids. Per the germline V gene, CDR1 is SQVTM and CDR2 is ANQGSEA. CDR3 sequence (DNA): TGCAGCGTGCAAGGGGGATATAGCGGGGGGCTCTCCGGGGAGCTGTTTTTT. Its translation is CSVQGGYSGGLSGELFF.